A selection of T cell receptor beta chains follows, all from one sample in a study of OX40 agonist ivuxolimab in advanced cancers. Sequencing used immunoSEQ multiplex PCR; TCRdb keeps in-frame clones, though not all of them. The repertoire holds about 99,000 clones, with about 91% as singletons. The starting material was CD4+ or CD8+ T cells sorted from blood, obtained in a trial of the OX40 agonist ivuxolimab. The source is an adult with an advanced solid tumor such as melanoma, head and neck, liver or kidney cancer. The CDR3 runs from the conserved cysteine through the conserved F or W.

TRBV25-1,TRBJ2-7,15,CASSAAQSYIYEQYF
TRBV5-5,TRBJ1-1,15,CASSLGHAVNTEAFF
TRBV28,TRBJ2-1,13,CASRVGREDEQFF
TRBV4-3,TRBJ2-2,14,CASSQRIYTGELFF
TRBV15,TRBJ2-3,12,CATSRDTDTQYF
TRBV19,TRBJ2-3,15,CASSTTSGGGTTQYF
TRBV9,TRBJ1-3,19,CASSVGWDRALSSGNTIYF
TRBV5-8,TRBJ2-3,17,CASSLGRIRASTDTQYF
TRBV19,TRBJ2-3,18,CARKDLRQGALLTDTQYF
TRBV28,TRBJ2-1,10,CASSLGEQFF
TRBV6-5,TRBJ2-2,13,CASSFYSTGELFF
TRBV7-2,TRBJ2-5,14,CASSFSRGSETQYF
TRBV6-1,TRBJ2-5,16,CASSEAPSGRGETQYF
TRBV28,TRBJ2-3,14,CASTSGGYTDTQYF
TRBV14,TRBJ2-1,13,CASSQDLPGGQFF
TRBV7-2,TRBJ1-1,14,CASSLGQTHTEAFF
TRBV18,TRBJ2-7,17,CASSPGQASAVGYEQYF
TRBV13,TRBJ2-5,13,CASSLRGEETQYF
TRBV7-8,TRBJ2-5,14,CASSPSRGQETQYF
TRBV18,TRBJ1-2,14,CASSPPSRAYGYTF
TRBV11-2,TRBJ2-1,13,CASSLGVEEQQFF
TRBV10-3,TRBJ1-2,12,CAIRGQGPGYTF
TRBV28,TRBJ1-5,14,CASSHRVSNQPQHF
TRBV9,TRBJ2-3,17,CASSEMGALSGSDTQYF
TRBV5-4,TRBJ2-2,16,CASSSRGTGEPGELFF
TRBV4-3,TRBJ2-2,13,CASSQLASGELFF
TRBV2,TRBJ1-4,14,CASREGQGSEKLFF
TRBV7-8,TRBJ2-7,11,CASSQYYEQYF
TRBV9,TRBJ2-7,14,CASSAGLAGNQQYF
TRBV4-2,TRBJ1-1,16,CASSQGPGHENTEAFF
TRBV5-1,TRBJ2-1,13,CASSLGPNNEQFF
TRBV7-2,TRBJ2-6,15,CASSRGGSGANVLTF
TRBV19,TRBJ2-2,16,CASNRAGGVGTGELFF
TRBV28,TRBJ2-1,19,CASNRRWREGARGRNEQFF
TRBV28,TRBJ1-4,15,CASTSGGARIEKLFF
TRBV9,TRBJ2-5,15,CASSGRDRGEETQYF
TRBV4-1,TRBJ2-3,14,CASSQVAAADTQYF
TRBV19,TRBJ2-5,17,CASSAGTGVLLMETQYF
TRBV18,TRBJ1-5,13,CASSSAIKQPQHF
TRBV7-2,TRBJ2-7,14,CASSLVPGPYEQYF
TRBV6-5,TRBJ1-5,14,CASSEWGSNQPQHF
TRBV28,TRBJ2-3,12,CASGISTDTQYF
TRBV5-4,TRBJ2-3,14,CASSLGGAGDTQYF
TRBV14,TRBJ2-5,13,CASSHWAGETQYF
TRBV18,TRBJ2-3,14,CASSPRVVPDTQYF